The 5 T cell receptor beta chains given below trace back to one sample, sequenced in a study of T cell changes during pregnancy in multiple sclerosis. TCRdb keeps only in-frame clones here, not all; method: immunoSEQ multiplex PCR. The sample has over 50,000 clones, just under 90% seen once. The material sequenced was peripheral blood, taken in the first trimester of pregnancy. Receptors were obtained from a female donor in good health, enrolled as a control in a pregnancy study.

This chain connects TRBV7-2 to TRBJ1-1, with no clear D. CDR1 SGHTA and CDR2 FQGNSA come from the germline V gene. V was pared by 3 bases and J by 0 bases, with 8 bases between. CDR3 length: 14 amino acids. As DNA, the CDR3 is TGTGCCAGCAGCTTTAAACAGATGAACACTGAAGCTTTCTTT. Translation gives CASSFKQMNTEAFF.

V is TRBV10-3 and J is TRBJ2-1; D is uncertain. Germline CDR1 is ENHRY and CDR2 is SYGVKD. The germline V and J ends were trimmed by 6 bases and 6 bases, with 9 bases remaining between them. The CDR3 contains 12 residues. This CDR3 reads CAISSRFNEQFF. The CDR3 bases are TGTGCCATCAGCTCTAGGTTCAATGAGCAGTTCTTC.

The chain joins TRBV10-1 to TRBJ2-4; weak D call: TRBD2 (7 bases). This CDR3 has 20 amino acids. Per the germline V gene, CDR1 is WNHNN and CDR2 is SYGVQD (reference sequence). The V end was cut by 8 bases, the J end by 3 bases, with 32 bases between. The CDR3 DNA sequence: TGCGCCAGCCTTGGGAGGGACATTGGGATCCGTCGGGCTGACAAAAACATTCAGTACTTC. The encoded protein is CASLGRDIGIRRADKNIQYF.

The rearrangement joins TRBV30 to TRBJ2-1; TRBD2 aligns across 7 bases. Germline V CDR1 and CDR2: GTSNPN, SVGIG (reference sequence). CDR3 size: 12 residues. Trimming at V came to 3 bases and at J to 9 bases, leaving 5 bases not matched to a gene. DNA for the CDR3: TGTGCCTGGAGCACTACTAGCGTTGAGCAGTTCTTC. This codes for CAWSTTSVEQFF.

This chain connects TRBV4-1 to TRBJ1-4; D gene uncertain. The CDR3 contains 14 residues. With 5 bases removed from V and 7 bases from J, the gap between germline ends came to 14 bases. Germline V gene lookup returns CDR1 MGHRA and CDR2 YSYEKL. Here the CDR3 DNA reads TGCGCCAGCAGCTCAATGGGGAGCGGTGAAAAACTGTTTTTT. Its protein product is CASSSMGSGEKLFF.